These T cell receptor beta chains were read from a single sample in a study of T cell repertoires in cytomegalovirus infection. The antigens these receptors bind are not known. TCRdb itself ran the reads through MiXCR, one entry per CDR3 protein. The repertoire holds about 470,000 distinct CDR3 sequences, under 55% seen once, with around 45% in the top ten. The sequenced sample was cultured PBMCs, obtained from culture after CMV antigen stimulation. Source of these receptors: a human donor in good health (CMV status not recorded). Some clones in this sample may be carry-over from other donors' samples. The CDR3 runs from the conserved cysteine through the conserved F or W. Each record gives: V gene, J gene, D gene, clone size, CDR3 length, CDR3 DNA, CDR3 protein. D genes are given only for firm matches. Size is omitted from some rows. Given values are once, few, many or a class for expanded clones.

V gene: TRBV28
J gene: TRBJ1-6
D gene: TRBD1
clone size: .
CDR3 length: 17
CDR3 DNA: TGTGCCAGCAGACTCAACAGGGGGAGCTCCTATAATTCACCCCTCCACTTT
CDR3 protein: CASRLNRGSSYNSPLHF

V gene: TRBV7-9
J gene: TRBJ2-7
D gene: .
clone size: few
CDR3 length: 13
CDR3 DNA: TGTGCCAGCAGCTCAGACAGATCATACGAGCAGTACTTC
CDR3 protein: CASSSDRSYEQYF

V gene: TRBV7-9
J gene: TRBJ2-1
D gene: TRBD2
clone size: once
CDR3 length: 16
CDR3 DNA: TGTGCCAGCAGTCCCCGCGGGAGGGCAGGTAACAATGAGCAGTTCTTC
CDR3 protein: CASSPRGRAGNNEQFF

V gene: TRBV7-6
J gene: TRBJ2-1
D gene: .
clone size: few
CDR3 length: 16
CDR3 DNA: TGTGCCAGCAGCTGGACACTAGCCGGATTGAATGGTGAGCAGTTCTTC
CDR3 protein: CASSWTLAGLNGEQFF

V gene: TRBV7-9
J gene: TRBJ1-2
D gene: .
clone size: .
CDR3 length: 14
CDR3 DNA: TGTGCCAGCAGCTTAGGGGCAGAAAGCTATGGCTACACCTTC
CDR3 protein: CASSLGAESYGYTF

V gene: TRBV6-8
J gene: TRBJ1-2
D gene: .
clone size: once
CDR3 length: 14
CDR3 DNA: TGTGCCAGCCGCCGACCCGCGGGGGGTTTGGGCTACACCTTC
CDR3 protein: CASRRPAGGLGYTF

V gene: TRBV12-3/TRBV12-4
J gene: TRBJ1-6
D gene: .
clone size: .
CDR3 length: 15
CDR3 DNA: TGTGCCAGCAGTGCAATGGACGGATATAATTCACCCCTCCACTTT
CDR3 protein: CASSAMDGYNSPLHF

V gene: TRBV28
J gene: TRBJ1-5
D gene: .
clone size: .
CDR3 length: 14
CDR3 DNA: TGTGCCAGCAGTTTACAGGCCTGGGGACAGCCCCAGCATTTT
CDR3 protein: CASSLQAWGQPQHF

V gene: TRBV11-2
J gene: TRBJ2-7
D gene: .
clone size: .
CDR3 length: 17
CDR3 DNA: TGTGCCAGCAGCCCGCTTAGGGTGGGGAGACCACTCTACGAGCAGTACTTC
CDR3 protein: CASSPLRVGRPLYEQYF

V gene: TRBV12-3/TRBV12-4
J gene: TRBJ2-7
D gene: .
clone size: .
CDR3 length: 14
CDR3 DNA: TGTGCCAGCAGTTTGAAGGGAATTAGCGTACGGCAGTACTTC
CDR3 protein: CASSLKGISVRQYF

V gene: TRBV7-2
J gene: TRBJ2-1
D gene: TRBD2
clone size: .
CDR3 length: 16
CDR3 DNA: TGTGCCAGCAGCTTAGTGGGTAGCGGGAATTACAATGAGCAGTTCTTC
CDR3 protein: CASSLVGSGNYNEQFF

V gene: TRBV7-2
J gene: TRBJ2-7
D gene: .
clone size: .
CDR3 length: 14
CDR3 DNA: TGTGCCAGCAGCACATATACAGGCTCCTACGAGCAGTACTTC
CDR3 protein: CASSTYTGSYEQYF

V gene: TRBV7-2
J gene: TRBJ1-4
D gene: .
clone size: few
CDR3 length: 12
CDR3 DNA: TGTGCCAGCAGCCTCCAGAATGAAAAACTGTTTTTT
CDR3 protein: CASSLQNEKLFF

V gene: TRBV7-2
J gene: TRBJ2-3
D gene: TRBD2
clone size: few
CDR3 length: 15
CDR3 DNA: TGTGCCAGCACCAGACTAGCGGGAGGCACAGATACGCAGTATTTT
CDR3 protein: CASTRLAGGTDTQYF

V gene: TRBV7-8
J gene: TRBJ1-5
D gene: TRBD1
clone size: .
CDR3 length: 15
CDR3 DNA: TGTGCCAGCAGCTTACAGGGGGTGGTGGTTCAGCCCCAGCATTTT
CDR3 protein: CASSLQGVVVQPQHF

V gene: TRBV12-3/TRBV12-4
J gene: TRBJ1-3
D gene: .
clone size: .
CDR3 length: 14
CDR3 DNA: TGTGCCAGCAGTGTAACAGGGACTGGAAACACCATATATTTT
CDR3 protein: CASSVTGTGNTIYF

V gene: TRBV23-1
J gene: TRBJ1-4
D gene: .
clone size: .
CDR3 length: 12
CDR3 DNA: TGCGCCAGCGTTCTCGCGGCTGAAAAACTGTTTTTT
CDR3 protein: CASVLAAEKLFF

V gene: TRBV7-6
J gene: TRBJ2-7
D gene: TRBD2
clone size: .
CDR3 length: 15
CDR3 DNA: TGTGCCAGCAGCTCCGCCGGGGCGGGGGTGGAGGAGCAGTACTTC
CDR3 protein: CASSSAGAGVEEQYF

V gene: TRBV10-3
J gene: TRBJ2-7
D gene: .
clone size: few
CDR3 length: 14
CDR3 DNA: TGTGCCACCACCACGGCGGATCTCTCCTACGAGCAGTACTTC
CDR3 protein: CATTTADLSYEQYF

V gene: TRBV7-9
J gene: TRBJ2-1
D gene: TRBD2
clone size: once
CDR3 length: 18
CDR3 DNA: TGTGCCAGCAGCCCCGGAGCTAGCGGGAGAAGTGTGGCGAATGAGCAGTTCTTC
CDR3 protein: CASSPGASGRSVANEQFF

V gene: TRBV2
J gene: TRBJ1-3
D gene: .
clone size: .
CDR3 length: 14
CDR3 DNA: TGTGCCAGCAGTTCCAGGGGTGACGGAAACACCATATATTTT
CDR3 protein: CASSSRGDGNTIYF

V gene: TRBV19
J gene: TRBJ1-4
D gene: .
clone size: .
CDR3 length: 14
CDR3 DNA: TGTGCCAGTAGTGCCAGAGCGGGGGATGAAAAACTGTTTTTT
CDR3 protein: CASSARAGDEKLFF

V gene: TRBV12-3/TRBV12-4
J gene: TRBJ2-5
D gene: TRBD1
clone size: many
CDR3 length: 16
CDR3 DNA: TGTGCCAGCAGCCTCTCGTCCGGGGGACAGGGCAAGACCCAGTACTTC
CDR3 protein: CASSLSSGGQGKTQYF

V gene: TRBV6-1
J gene: TRBJ1-2
D gene: .
clone size: .
CDR3 length: 14
CDR3 DNA: TGTGCCAGCAGTGCAAGGACGGGTAACTATGGCTACACATTC
CDR3 protein: CASSARTGNYGYTF

V gene: TRBV14
J gene: TRBJ2-3
D gene: TRBD2
clone size: .
CDR3 length: 17
CDR3 DNA: TGTGCCAGCAGCCAAGATCGAGGCGGGAGAGAGGCAGATACGCAGTATTTT
CDR3 protein: CASSQDRGGREADTQYF

V gene: TRBV4-2
J gene: TRBJ2-3
D gene: .
clone size: few
CDR3 length: 15
CDR3 DNA: TGTGCCAGCAGCCAAGAGGTTAGGGGCACAGATACGCAGTATTTT
CDR3 protein: CASSQEVRGTDTQYF

V gene: TRBV7-2
J gene: TRBJ2-2
D gene: TRBD1
clone size: .
CDR3 length: 15
CDR3 DNA: TGTGCCAGCAGCTTAAGCAGGGGGCGGGCCGGGGAGCTGTTTTTT
CDR3 protein: CASSLSRGRAGELFF

V gene: TRBV28
J gene: TRBJ1-4
D gene: .
clone size: few
CDR3 length: 15
CDR3 DNA: TGTGCCAGCAGTTTATGGGGGGCAACTAATGAAAAACTGTTTTTT
CDR3 protein: CASSLWGATNEKLFF

V gene: TRBV12-3/TRBV12-4
J gene: TRBJ1-1
D gene: .
clone size: .
CDR3 length: 15
CDR3 DNA: TGTGCCAGCAGTGCCTTACGGCAGACGAACACTGAAGCTTTCTTT
CDR3 protein: CASSALRQTNTEAFF

V gene: TRBV27
J gene: TRBJ2-3
D gene: .
clone size: .
CDR3 length: 13
CDR3 DNA: TGTGCCAGCAGAACAAGTAGCACAGATACGCAGTATTTT
CDR3 protein: CASRTSSTDTQYF

V gene: TRBV5-4
J gene: TRBJ2-1
D gene: .
clone size: .
CDR3 length: 12
CDR3 DNA: TGTGCCAGCAGCTTGGCCCGGGAGGAGCAGTTCTTC
CDR3 protein: CASSLAREEQFF

V gene: TRBV6-5
J gene: TRBJ2-7
D gene: .
clone size: .
CDR3 length: 13
CDR3 DNA: TGTGCCAGCGCCAGAAACCGGGAATCGGTTCGGTACTTC
CDR3 protein: CASARNRESVRYF

V gene: TRBV5-4
J gene: TRBJ2-2
D gene: .
clone size: .
CDR3 length: 13
CDR3 DNA: TGTGCCAGCAGCTTGGACGAAACCGGGGAGCTGTTTTTT
CDR3 protein: CASSLDETGELFF

V gene: TRBV7-2
J gene: TRBJ2-5
D gene: .
clone size: .
CDR3 length: 14
CDR3 DNA: TGTGCCAGCAGCCGGGGCCTGGACCCAGAGACCCAGTACTTC
CDR3 protein: CASSRGLDPETQYF

V gene: TRBV20-1
J gene: TRBJ2-5
D gene: TRBD2
clone size: once
CDR3 length: 16
CDR3 DNA: TGCAGTGCTATTCCCCCGCGCGGGAGGGCCGCAGAGACCCAGTACTTC
CDR3 protein: CSAIPPRGRAAETQYF

V gene: TRBV7-2
J gene: TRBJ1-2
D gene: .
clone size: few
CDR3 length: 14
CDR3 DNA: TGTGCCAGCAGCTTAATGGGACAAATCTATGGCTACACCTTC
CDR3 protein: CASSLMGQIYGYTF

V gene: TRBV4-1
J gene: TRBJ2-3
D gene: .
clone size: few
CDR3 length: 15
CDR3 DNA: TGCGCCAGCAGCCAAGAAGCCTCCTACACAGATACGCAGTATTTT
CDR3 protein: CASSQEASYTDTQYF

V gene: TRBV25-1
J gene: TRBJ2-1
D gene: TRBD1
clone size: few
CDR3 length: 15
CDR3 DNA: TGTGCCAGCAGTAAACCGGGACAGGGGTTGGGAGAGCAGTTCTTC
CDR3 protein: CASSKPGQGLGEQFF

V gene: TRBV11-1
J gene: TRBJ2-3
D gene: TRBD2
clone size: once
CDR3 length: 14
CDR3 DNA: TGTGCCGAAAAGCGGGGGGGCGAGACAGATACGCAGTATTTT
CDR3 protein: CAEKRGGETDTQYF

V gene: TRBV7-6
J gene: TRBJ2-2
D gene: .
clone size: few
CDR3 length: 16
CDR3 DNA: TGTGCCAGCAGCTTCGATCCTACCTCGGCTACCGGGGAGCTGTTTTTT
CDR3 protein: CASSFDPTSATGELFF

V gene: TRBV3-1
J gene: TRBJ2-3
D gene: .
clone size: .
CDR3 length: 15
CDR3 DNA: TGTGCCAGCTCCTCACATGGCGGGGTGACAGATACGCAGTATTTT
CDR3 protein: CASSSHGGVTDTQYF

V gene: TRBV6-5
J gene: TRBJ1-6
D gene: .
clone size: few
CDR3 length: 13
CDR3 DNA: TGTGCCAGCACCAGGGACGCCCGGTCACCCCTCCACTTT
CDR3 protein: CASTRDARSPLHF

V gene: TRBV30
J gene: TRBJ2-7
D gene: .
clone size: .
CDR3 length: 13
CDR3 DNA: TGTGCCTGGAGCCCAAGGACAGACTACGAGCAGTACTTC
CDR3 protein: CAWSPRTDYEQYF

V gene: TRBV2
J gene: TRBJ1-4
D gene: .
clone size: few
CDR3 length: 12
CDR3 DNA: TGTGCCAGCAGGTCAGCAACTGAAAAACTGTTTTTT
CDR3 protein: CASRSATEKLFF

V gene: TRBV6-2/TRBV6-3
J gene: TRBJ2-1
D gene: TRBD2
clone size: few
CDR3 length: 15
CDR3 DNA: TGTGCCAGCAGTACCCCCGGGACTAGAGACAATGAGCAGTTCTTC
CDR3 protein: CASSTPGTRDNEQFF